In this sample, the clone carrying this T cell receptor (beta chain) turned up once. Its antigen is undetermined. This table comes from immunoSEQ multiplex PCR, and its TCRdb copy is limited to in-frame clones, with some not included. The data contain approximately 220,000 clones, 75% to 95% of them singletons. The sample belongs to a study of cytomegalovirus exposure and HLA in healthy donors. Study-wide points: A list of roughly 160 TCR beta chains associated with cytomegalovirus was given. First-cohort TCR clusters tended to co-occur in the 120 or so validation repertoires, a later analysis found. Cytomegalovirus status was reportedly diagnosed by the classifier with high specificity and sensitivity. Most TCR sequences proved rare, with some public TCRs found in many donors.

Germline V gene data show CDR1 as MNHEY and CDR2 as SMNVEV (reference sequence). J gave up 2 bases and V 1 base, and 10 bases lay outside the gene matches. This CDR3 is 17 amino acids long. The chain employs TRBV27 and TRBJ2-7; 8 nucleotides align to TRBD2. Specimen: PBMCs. The receptor's source is a woman aged 18-29 years in good health and CMV-seronegative. The CDR3 reads CASSLLPSGLETYEQYF. The CDR3 DNA sequence: TGTGCCAGCAGTTTATTGCCTTCGGGACTAGAGACCTACGAGCAGTACTTC.